This T cell receptor beta chain is drawn from a study of identical twins. The CDR3 has 15 residues. The germline CDR1 and CDR2 sequences are SNHLY and FYNNEI. V was clipped by 7 bases and J by 5 bases; unmatched bases: 9. In TCRdb, the 5' RACE reads were re-called with MiXCR into one record per CDR3 protein. The sample lists some 1,700,000 distinct CDR3 sequences, under 35% seen once, with more than 0.25% in the top ten. A remark on this clonotype: The target antigen is unknown.

Study-wide results and caveats: Sharing of beta out-of-frame sequences by twins showed a weaker excess. Conclusions were drawn cross-sectionally by statistical analysis, without following the same donors.

The sequencing sample was made of cord blood. The rearrangement uses TRBV2 and TRBJ2-1, with TRBD2 matching over 9 bases. The clonotype comes from a newborn girl in good health. Written as DNA, the CDR3 is TGTGCCAGCACGAGGGTCCTAGCGGGGAACAATGAGCAGTTCTTC. This sequence encodes CASTRVLAGNNEQFF.